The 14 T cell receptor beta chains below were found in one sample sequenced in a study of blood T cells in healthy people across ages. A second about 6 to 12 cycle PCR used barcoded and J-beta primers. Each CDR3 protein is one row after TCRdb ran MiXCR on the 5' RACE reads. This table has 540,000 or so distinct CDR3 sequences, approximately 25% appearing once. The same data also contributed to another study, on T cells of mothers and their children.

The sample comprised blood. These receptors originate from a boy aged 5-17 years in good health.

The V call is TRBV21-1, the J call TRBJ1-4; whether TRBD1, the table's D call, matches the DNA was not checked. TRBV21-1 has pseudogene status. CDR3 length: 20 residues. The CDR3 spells CASSKEGRDRVRATNEKLFF. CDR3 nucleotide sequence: TGTGCCAGCAGCAAGGAGGGAAGGGACAGAGTACGAGCAACTAATGAAAAACTGTTTTTT.

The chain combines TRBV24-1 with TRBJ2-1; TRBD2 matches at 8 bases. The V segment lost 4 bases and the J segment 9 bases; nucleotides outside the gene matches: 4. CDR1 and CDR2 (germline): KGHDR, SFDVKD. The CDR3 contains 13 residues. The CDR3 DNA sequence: TGTGCCACCAGTGAGCACACTAGCGGTGAGCAGTTCTTC. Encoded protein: CATSEHTSGEQFF.

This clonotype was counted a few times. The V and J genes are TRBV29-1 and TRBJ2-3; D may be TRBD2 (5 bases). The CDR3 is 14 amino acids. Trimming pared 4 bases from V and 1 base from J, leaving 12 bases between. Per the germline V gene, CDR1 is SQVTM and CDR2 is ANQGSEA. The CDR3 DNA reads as TGCAGCGTTGCTCGGGGAGCCCGCACAGATACGCAGTATTTT. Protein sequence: CSVARGARTDTQYF.

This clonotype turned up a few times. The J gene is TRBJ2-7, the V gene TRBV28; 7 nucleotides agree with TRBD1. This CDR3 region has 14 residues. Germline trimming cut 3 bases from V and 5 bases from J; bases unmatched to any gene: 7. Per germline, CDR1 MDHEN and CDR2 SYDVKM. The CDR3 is CASSFVAGTDEQYF. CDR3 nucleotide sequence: TGTGCCAGCAGTTTTGTGGCAGGGACAGACGAGCAGTACTTC.

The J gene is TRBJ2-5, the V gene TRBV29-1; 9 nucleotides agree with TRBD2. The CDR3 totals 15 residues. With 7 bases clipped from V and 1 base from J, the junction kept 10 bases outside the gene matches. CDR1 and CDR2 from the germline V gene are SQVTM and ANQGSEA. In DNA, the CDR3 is TGCAGCGGGATACGGGCTAGCGGGATCCAAGAGACCCAGTACTTC. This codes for CSGIRASGIQETQYF.

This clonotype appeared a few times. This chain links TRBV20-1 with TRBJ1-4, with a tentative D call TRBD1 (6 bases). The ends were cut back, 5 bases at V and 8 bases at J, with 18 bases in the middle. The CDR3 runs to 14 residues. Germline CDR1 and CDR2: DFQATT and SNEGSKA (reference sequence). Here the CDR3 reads CSASGTPTEEKLFF. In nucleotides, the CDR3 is TGCAGTGCTTCCGGGACACCCACGGAGGAAAAACTGTTTTTT.

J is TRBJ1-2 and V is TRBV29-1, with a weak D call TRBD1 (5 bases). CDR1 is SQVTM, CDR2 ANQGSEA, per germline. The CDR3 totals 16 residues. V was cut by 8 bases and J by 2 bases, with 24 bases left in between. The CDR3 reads CSILEPLRRANYGYTF. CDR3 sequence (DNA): TGCAGCATCTTGGAACCCTTACGCAGGGCCAACTATGGCTACACCTTC.

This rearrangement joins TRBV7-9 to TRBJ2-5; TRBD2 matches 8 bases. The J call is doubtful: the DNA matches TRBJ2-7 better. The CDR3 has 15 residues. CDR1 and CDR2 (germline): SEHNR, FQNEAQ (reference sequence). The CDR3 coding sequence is TGTGCCAGCAGCTTAGCCGGGACTAGGGGGGACGAGCAGTACTTC. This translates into CASSLAGTRGDEQYF.

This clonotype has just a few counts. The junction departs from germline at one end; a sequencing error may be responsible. The CDR3 nucleotides read TGTGCCAGCAGCTTAGTAGGCGGGTGGAGCACAGATAGGCAGTATTTT. It specifies CASSLVGGWSTDRQYF. V and J are TRBV7-2 and TRBJ2-3, with D maybe TRBD2 (5 bases). Germline-derived CDR1 and CDR2 are SGHTA and FQGNSA. The CDR3 is 16 residues long.

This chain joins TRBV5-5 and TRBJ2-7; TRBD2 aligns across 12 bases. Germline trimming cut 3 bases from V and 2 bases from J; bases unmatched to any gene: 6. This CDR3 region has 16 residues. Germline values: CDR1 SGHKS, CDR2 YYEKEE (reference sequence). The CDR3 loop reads CASSWTSGASPYEQYF. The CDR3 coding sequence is TGTGCCAGCAGCTGGACTAGCGGGGCCTCCCCCTACGAGCAGTACTTC.

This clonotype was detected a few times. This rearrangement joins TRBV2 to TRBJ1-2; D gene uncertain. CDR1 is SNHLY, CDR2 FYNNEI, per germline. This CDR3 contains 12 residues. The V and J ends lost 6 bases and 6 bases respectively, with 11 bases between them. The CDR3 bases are TGTGCCAGCAGGGCGATTCAAAATGGCTACACCTTC. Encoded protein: CASRAIQNGYTF.

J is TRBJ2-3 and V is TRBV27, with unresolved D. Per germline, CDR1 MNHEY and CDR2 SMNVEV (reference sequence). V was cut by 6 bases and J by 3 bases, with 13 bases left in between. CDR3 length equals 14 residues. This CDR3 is CASSPMGITDTQYF. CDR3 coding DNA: TGTGCCAGCAGCCCAATGGGCATTACAGATACGCAGTATTTT.

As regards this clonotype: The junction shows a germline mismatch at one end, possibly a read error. CDR3 bases: TGTGCCAGTAGTATTGAAGCTTCCGGTGGGTATGGCTGCACCTTC. Translation: CASSIEASGGYGCTF. The chain joins TRBV19 to TRBJ1-2; D unresolved. CDR1 LNHDA and CDR2 SQIVND come from the germline V gene (reference sequence). The length of the CDR3 is 15 residues. Full variable domain (outside the CDR3, taken from reference TRBV19 and TRBJ1-2): DGGITQSPKYLFRKEGQNVTLSCEQNLNHDAMYWYRQDPGQGLRLIYYSQIVNDFQKGDIAEGYSVSREKKESFPLTVTSAQKNPTAFYLCASSIEASGGYGCTFGSGTRLTVV.

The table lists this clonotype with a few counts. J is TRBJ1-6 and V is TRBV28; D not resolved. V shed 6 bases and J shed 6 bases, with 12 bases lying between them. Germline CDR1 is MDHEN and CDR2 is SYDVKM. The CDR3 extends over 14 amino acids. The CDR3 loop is CASREHVSNSPLHF. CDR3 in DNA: TGTGCCAGCAGGGAACACGTATCTAATTCACCCCTCCACTTT.